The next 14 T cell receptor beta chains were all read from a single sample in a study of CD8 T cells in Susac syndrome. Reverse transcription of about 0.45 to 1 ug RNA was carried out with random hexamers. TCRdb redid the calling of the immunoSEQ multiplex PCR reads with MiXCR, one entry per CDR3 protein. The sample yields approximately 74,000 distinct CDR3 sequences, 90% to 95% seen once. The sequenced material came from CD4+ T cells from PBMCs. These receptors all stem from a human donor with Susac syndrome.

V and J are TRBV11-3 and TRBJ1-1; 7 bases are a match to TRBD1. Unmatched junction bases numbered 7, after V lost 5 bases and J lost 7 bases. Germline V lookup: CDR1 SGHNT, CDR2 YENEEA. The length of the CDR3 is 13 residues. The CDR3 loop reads CASSARTGGEAFF. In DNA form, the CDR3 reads TGTGCCAGCAGCGCAAGGACAGGAGGTGAAGCTTTCTTT.

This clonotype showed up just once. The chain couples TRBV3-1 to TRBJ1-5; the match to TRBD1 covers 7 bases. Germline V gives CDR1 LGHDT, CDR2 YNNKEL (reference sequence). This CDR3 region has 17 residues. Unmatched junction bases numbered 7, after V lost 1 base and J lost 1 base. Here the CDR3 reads CASSQGTGERSNQPQHF. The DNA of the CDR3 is TGTGCCAGCAGCCAAGGTACAGGGGAGCGAAGCAATCAGCCCCAGCATTTT.

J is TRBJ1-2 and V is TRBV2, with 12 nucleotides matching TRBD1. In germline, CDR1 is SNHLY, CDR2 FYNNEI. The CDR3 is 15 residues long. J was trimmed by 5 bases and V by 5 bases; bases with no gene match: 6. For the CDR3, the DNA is TGTGCCAGCAGTCAGGGACAGGGGGCGCGTTATGGCTACACCTTC. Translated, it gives CASSQGQGARYGYTF.

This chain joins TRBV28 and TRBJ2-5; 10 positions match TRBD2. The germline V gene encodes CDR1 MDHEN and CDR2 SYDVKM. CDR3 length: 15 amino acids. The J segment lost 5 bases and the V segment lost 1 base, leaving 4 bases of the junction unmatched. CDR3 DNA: TGTGCCAGCAGTTTATCTAGCGGGAGTGGGGAGACCCAGTACTTC. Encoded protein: CASSLSSGSGETQYF.

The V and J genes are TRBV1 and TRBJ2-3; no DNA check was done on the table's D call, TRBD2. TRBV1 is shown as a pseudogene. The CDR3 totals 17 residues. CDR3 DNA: TGCACCAGCAGCCTCTTTTTAGCGGGGCTCAGCACAGATACGCAGTATTTT. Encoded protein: CTSSLFLAGLSTDTQYF.

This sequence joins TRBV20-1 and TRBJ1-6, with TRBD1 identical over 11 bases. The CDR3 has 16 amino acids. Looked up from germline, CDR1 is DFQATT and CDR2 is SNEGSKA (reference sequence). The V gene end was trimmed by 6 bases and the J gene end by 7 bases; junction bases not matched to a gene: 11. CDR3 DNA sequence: TGCAGTGCAGCCTGGACAGGGGGCTACGAGAATTCACCCCTCCACTTT. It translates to CSAAWTGGYENSPLHF.

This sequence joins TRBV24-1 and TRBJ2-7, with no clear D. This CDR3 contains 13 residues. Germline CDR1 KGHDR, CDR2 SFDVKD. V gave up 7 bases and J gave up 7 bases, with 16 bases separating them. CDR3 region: CATSKAPGEEQYF. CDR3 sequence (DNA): TGTGCCACCAGCAAGGCCCCGGGTGAGGAGCAGTACTTC.

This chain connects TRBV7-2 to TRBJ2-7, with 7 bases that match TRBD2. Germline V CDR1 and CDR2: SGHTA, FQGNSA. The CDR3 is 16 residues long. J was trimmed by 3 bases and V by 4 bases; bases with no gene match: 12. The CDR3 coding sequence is TGTGCCAGCAGCTACTCCCTGACGCGGGGGAGCTACGAGCAGTACTTC. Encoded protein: CASSYSLTRGSYEQYF.

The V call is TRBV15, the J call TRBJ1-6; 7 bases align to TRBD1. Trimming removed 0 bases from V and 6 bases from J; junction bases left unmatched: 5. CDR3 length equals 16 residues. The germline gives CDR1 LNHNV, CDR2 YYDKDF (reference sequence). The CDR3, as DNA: TGTGCCACCAGCAGAGATAGACAGGGAGGTAATTCACCCCTCCACTTT. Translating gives CATSRDRQGGNSPLHF.

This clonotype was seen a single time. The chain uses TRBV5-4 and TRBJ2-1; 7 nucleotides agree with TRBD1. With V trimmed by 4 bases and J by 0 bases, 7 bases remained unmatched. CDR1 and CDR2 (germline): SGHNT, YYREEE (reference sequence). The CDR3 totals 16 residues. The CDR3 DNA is TGTGCCAGCAGCCCGGGGACAGTCCCCTCCTACAATGAGCAGTTCTTC. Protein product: CASSPGTVPSYNEQFF.

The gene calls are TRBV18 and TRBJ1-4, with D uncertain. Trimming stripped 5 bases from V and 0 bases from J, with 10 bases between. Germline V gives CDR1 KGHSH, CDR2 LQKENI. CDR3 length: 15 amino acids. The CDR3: CASSAFLATNEKLFF. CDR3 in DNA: TGTGCCAGCTCAGCCTTTCTTGCAACTAATGAAAAACTGTTTTTT.

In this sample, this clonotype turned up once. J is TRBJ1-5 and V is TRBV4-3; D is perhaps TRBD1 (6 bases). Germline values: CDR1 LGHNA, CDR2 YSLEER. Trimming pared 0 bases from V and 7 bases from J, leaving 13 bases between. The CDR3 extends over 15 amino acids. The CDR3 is CASSQERGRSQPQHF. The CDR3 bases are TGCGCCAGCAGCCAAGAACGGGGGCGTAGCCAGCCCCAGCATTTT.

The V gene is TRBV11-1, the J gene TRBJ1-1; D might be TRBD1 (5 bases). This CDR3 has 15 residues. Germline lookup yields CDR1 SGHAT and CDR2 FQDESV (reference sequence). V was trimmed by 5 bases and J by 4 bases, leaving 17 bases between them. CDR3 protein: CASSRGTRGGTEAFF. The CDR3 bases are TGTGCCAGCAGCCGAGGGACCAGAGGAGGCACTGAAGCTTTCTTT.

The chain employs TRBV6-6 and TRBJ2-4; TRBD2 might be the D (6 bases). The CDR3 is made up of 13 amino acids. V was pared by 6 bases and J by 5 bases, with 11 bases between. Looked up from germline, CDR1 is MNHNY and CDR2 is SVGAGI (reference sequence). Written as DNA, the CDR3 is TGTGCCAGCAGGGGGGACTGGGAAAACATTCAGTACTTC. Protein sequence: CASRGDWENIQYF.